Presented here are 8 T cell receptor beta chains from one specimen sequenced in a study of OX40 agonist ivuxolimab in advanced cancers. TCRdb's copy holds only in-frame clones and misses some; the assay was immunoSEQ multiplex PCR. Of about 88,000 clones in the sample, 85% to 90% were seen once. Sequenced material: CD4+ or CD8+ T cells sorted from blood, taken in a trial of the OX40 agonist ivuxolimab. The origin of the receptors is an adult with an advanced solid tumor such as melanoma, head and neck, liver or kidney cancer.

This chain links TRBV27 with TRBJ1-4, with D perhaps TRBD1 (6 bases). The V gene's germline CDR1 is MNHEY and CDR2 SMNVEV (reference sequence). Between the trimmed V and J ends, which lost 6 bases and 3 bases, there was a span of 11 bases. The CDR3 runs 14 residues. The CDR3 region has the DNA TGTGCCAGCAGCCACAGGGATGCTAATGAAAAACTGTTTTTT. Amino acids: CASSHRDANEKLFF.

The rearrangement uses TRBV5-6 and TRBJ1-2; 8 bases line up with TRBD1. The germline CDR1 and CDR2 sequences are SGHDT and YYEEEE. The junction had 3 bases not matched to a gene; V was cut back by 2 bases and J by 6 bases. This CDR3 comprises 13 residues. The CDR3: CASSFPDRDGYTF. The CDR3 nucleotides are TGTGCCAGCAGCTTCCCGGACAGGGATGGCTACACCTTC.

This rearrangement joins TRBV5-1 to TRBJ2-1; 8 bases align to TRBD1. The CDR3 has 13 residues. Unmatched junction bases numbered 3, after V lost 0 bases and J lost 10 bases. In germline, CDR1 is SGHRS, CDR2 YFSETQ. As DNA, the CDR3 is TGCGCCAGCAGCTTGGGACAGGGGCGCGAGCAGTTCTTC. Its protein product is CASSLGQGREQFF.

The chain employs TRBV7-2 and TRBJ2-7; D uncertain. CDR3 length equals 12 residues. The ends were cut back, 3 bases at V and 7 bases at J, with 10 bases in the middle. Germline V gene lookup returns CDR1 SGHTA and CDR2 FQGNSA. As DNA, the CDR3 is TGTGCCAGCAGCTTCGACACGAAAGAGCAGTACTTC. It translates to CASSFDTKEQYF.

The genes are TRBV7-9 and TRBJ2-7; D assignment may be TRBD1 or TRBD2 (5 bases each). Trimming removed 6 bases from V and 3 bases from J, with 12 bases in between. Germline V gene lookup returns CDR1 SEHNR and CDR2 FQNEAQ (reference sequence). The CDR3 loop spans 13 amino acids. The CDR3 loop reads CASRPGPGYEQYF. DNA of the CDR3: TGTGCCAGCAGGCCGGGGCCGGGCTACGAGCAGTACTTC.

The rearrangement joins TRBV28 to TRBJ1-4; 8 bases match TRBD1. Trimming took 4 bases from V and 6 from J; bases not matched to a gene: 7. CDR1 is MDHEN and CDR2 is SYDVKM in the germline V gene. The CDR3 runs to 15 residues. In DNA form, the CDR3 reads TGTGCCAGCAGTTCCCCGGGACAGGTAGATGAAAAACTGTTTTTT. It translates to CASSSPGQVDEKLFF.

The chain recombines TRBV18 with TRBJ2-7, with unresolved D. V was cut by 0 bases and J by 4 bases, with 13 bases left in between. The CDR3 is made up of 15 amino acids. CDR1 is KGHSH, CDR2 LQKENI, per germline. CDR3 DNA: TGTGCCAGCTCACCACCGCCCCCACCATATTACGAGCAGTACTTC. Translated, it gives CASSPPPPPYYEQYF.

In DNA, the CDR3 is TGTGCCAGTAGTATCGGGTGGGCCACAGATACGCAGTATTTT. It translates to CASSIGWATDTQYF. This chain joins TRBV19 and TRBJ2-3; D is undetermined. Germline values: CDR1 LNHDA, CDR2 SQIVND (reference sequence). The CDR3 totals 14 residues. Trimming pared 3 bases from V and 2 bases from J, leaving 9 bases between.